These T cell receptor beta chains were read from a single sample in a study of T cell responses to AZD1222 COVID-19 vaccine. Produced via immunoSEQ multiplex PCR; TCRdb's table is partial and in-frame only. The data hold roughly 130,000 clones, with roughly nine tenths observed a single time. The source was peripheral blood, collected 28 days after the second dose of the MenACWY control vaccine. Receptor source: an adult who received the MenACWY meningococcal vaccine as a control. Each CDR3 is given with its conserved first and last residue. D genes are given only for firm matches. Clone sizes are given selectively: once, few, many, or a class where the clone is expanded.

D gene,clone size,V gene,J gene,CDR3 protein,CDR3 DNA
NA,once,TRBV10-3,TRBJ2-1,CASQSGDEQFF,TGTGCCTCACAATCCGGAGATGAGCAGTTCTTC
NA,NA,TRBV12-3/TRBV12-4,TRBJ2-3,CASRPGNTDTQYF,TGTGCCAGCAGACCCGGGAACACAGATACGCAGTATTTT
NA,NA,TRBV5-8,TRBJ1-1,CASSRMRNTEAFF,TGTGCCAGCAGCCGAATGAGGAACACTGAAGCTTTCTTT
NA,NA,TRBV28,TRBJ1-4,CASRTTGATNEKLFF,TGTGCCAGCAGGACTACAGGTGCAACTAATGAAAAACTGTTTTTT
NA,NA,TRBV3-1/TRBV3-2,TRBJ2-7,CASSQDGKRQAPLLYEQYF,TGTGCCAGCAGCCAAGATGGTAAAAGGCAGGCTCCCCTTTTATACGAGCAGTACTTC
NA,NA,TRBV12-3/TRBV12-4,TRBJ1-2,CASSPTVSYGYTF,TGTGCCAGCAGTCCTACGGTATCCTATGGCTACACCTTC
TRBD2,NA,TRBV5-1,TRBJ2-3,CASSLTPLPTSGSADTQYF,TGCGCCAGCAGCTTGACGCCCCTGCCGACTAGCGGGAGTGCAGATACGCAGTATTTT
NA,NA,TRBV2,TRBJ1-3,CASSGLTGSSGNTIYF,TGTGCCAGCAGTGGATTGACAGGCAGCTCTGGAAACACCATATATTTT
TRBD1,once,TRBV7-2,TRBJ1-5,CASSPPGQGDRQPQHF,TGTGCCAGCAGCCCCCCGGGACAGGGAGACAGGCAGCCCCAGCATTTT
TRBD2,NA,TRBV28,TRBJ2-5,CASGGVWETQYF,TGTGCCAGCGGGGGGGTGTGGGAGACCCAGTACTTC
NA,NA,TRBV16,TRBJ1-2,CASSQLTGNYGYTF,TGTGCCAGCAGCCAGCTCACAGGGAACTATGGCTACACCTTC
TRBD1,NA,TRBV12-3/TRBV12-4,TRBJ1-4,CASKTGGEKLFF,TGTGCCAGTAAGACAGGGGGCGAAAAACTGTTTTTT
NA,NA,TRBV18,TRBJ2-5,CASSPPLGAETQYF,TGTGCCAGCTCACCACCTTTAGGCGCGGAGACCCAGTACTTC
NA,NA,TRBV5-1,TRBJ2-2,CASSLGVSGELFF,TGCGCCAGCAGCTTGGGAGTTTCCGGGGAGCTGTTTTTT
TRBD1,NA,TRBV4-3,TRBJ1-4,CASSLTDRALEKLFF,TGCGCCAGCAGCCTTACCGACAGGGCTTTAGAAAAACTGTTTTTT
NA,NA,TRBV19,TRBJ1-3,CASTSGDTGNTIYF,TGTGCCAGTACCTCAGGGGATACTGGAAACACCATATATTTT
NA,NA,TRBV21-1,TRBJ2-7,CASTARGETSGSSHEQYF,TGTGCCAGCACGGCGCGGGGGGAGACTAGCGGGAGTTCCCACGAGCAGTACTTC
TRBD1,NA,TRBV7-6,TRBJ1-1,CASSQGQGGTEAFF,TGTGCCAGCAGCCAGGGACAGGGGGGAACTGAAGCTTTCTTT
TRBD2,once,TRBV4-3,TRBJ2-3,CASSPLPPTSGGGNTDTQYF,TGCGCCAGCAGCCCGTTACCCCCGACTAGCGGAGGGGGGAACACAGATACGCAGTATTTT
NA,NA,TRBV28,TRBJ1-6,CASSRRVSYNSPLHF,TGTGCCAGCAGTAGGAGAGTCTCCTATAATTCACCCCTCCACTTT
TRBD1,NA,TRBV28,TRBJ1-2,CASSGTGRNYGYTF,TGTGCCAGCAGTGGGACAGGGCGGAACTATGGCTACACCTTC
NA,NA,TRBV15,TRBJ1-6,CATSRDLQRAPLHF,TGTGCCACCAGCAGAGATCTACAGAGGGCACCCCTCCACTTT
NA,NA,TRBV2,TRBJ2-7,CASAGSYEQYF,TGTGCCAGCGCAGGATCCTACGAGCAGTACTTC
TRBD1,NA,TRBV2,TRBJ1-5,CASSQQGDQPQHF,TGTGCCAGCAGTCAACAGGGGGATCAGCCCCAGCATTTT
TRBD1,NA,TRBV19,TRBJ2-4,CASNAPGQGRNIQYF,TGTGCCAGTAACGCCCCCGGACAGGGAAGGAACATTCAGTACTTC